Reported below is one T cell receptor beta chain. This receptor's antigen is unknown. A much larger clone lies one base from this, so it may be a read error. TCR alpha and beta CDR3 regions were amplified with the iRepertoire nested amplicon-rescue multiplex PCR (arm-PCR) platform from RNA. The input for one-step reverse transcription and amplification was roughly 85-400 ng of either tissue mRNA or PBMC total RNA. Following bead purification, Illumina adapters were added by a secondary multiplex PCR, and the libraries were gel-purified between 200 and 400 bp. Internal 6-nucleotide barcodes were carried by the libraries and were used for demultiplexing. The libraries were sequenced on an Illumina MiSeq using 2x220 or 2x250 nucleotide paired-end reads. In the authors' own workflow: FLASH 1.2.11 was used to merge paired reads, and BWA-MEM then aligned the reads to the GRCh37 human genome before TRA and TRB reads were extracted. For V and J assignment, an IMGT-derived reference of cassette sequences and CDR3 motifs that included pseudogenes was used. Reads were translated in three frames, and productive CDR3s were defined as those with a C...FGXG motif and no stop codons. Unique combinations of V-J cassette pair and CDR3 amino acid sequence were defined as clonotypes. Filtering of reads was based on Hamming distance, with the threshold set by the sequence error rate of each sample in mapped regions. The raw public reads went through TCRdb reprocessing: fastp at Q25, MiXCR clone calling, in-frame beta chains kept. One record per CDR3 amino acid sequence lists the most common genes and DNA. These V and J calls originate from TCRdb's pipeline instead of the authors' own analysis. The sample contains 93,000 or so distinct CDR3 sequences, around 30% of them found a single time. The ten largest clones take up approximately 43% of the sample.

This entry comes from a study of glioma-infiltrating T cells listed by TCRdb under 2016. The study in broad terms: Sequencing of TCR alpha- and beta-chain repertoires was performed on glioma tissue, on non-neoplastic brain tissue, and on matched peripheral blood mononuclear cells. Each tissue-infiltrating repertoire was compared with the same patient's peripheral blood repertoire to measure divergence between tissue and blood T-cell populations. The paired cohort comprised three low-grade glioma patients, 8 or 9 primary glioblastoma patients and three non-glioma patients contributing non-neoplastic brain tissue. Overall study outcomes, separate from this receptor: Small numbers underpinned the group comparisons: roughly eight glioblastoma patients, three low-grade glioma patients and three non-neoplastic patients. VJ-independent divergence between tissue and blood was below expectation in non-neoplastic patients but above expectation in all gliomas, especially low-grade gliomas. Very few CDR3 sequences were shared between tissue and blood, attributed to high CDR3 diversity and limited sampling.

Unmatched junction bases come to 15, with V trimmed by 6 bases and J by 0 bases. Via the germline V gene (reference sequence), CDR1 is SEHNR and CDR2 FQNEAQ. The CDR3, from cysteine to phenylalanine, totals 19 residues. Only the CDR3 DNA stays, 57 bases, in frame from base 1. Recombination joined TRBV7-9 with TRBJ2-4; a stretch of 9 junction bases matches TRBD1. The TCR sequence derives from a human donor with low-grade glioma or glioblastoma, undergoing nonglioma brain surgery, or in good health (not recorded which). Material: glioma tissue, nonneoplastic brain tissue, or PBMCs (not recorded which). The CDR3 corresponds to CASSTGDRALSLAKNIQYF. DNA sequence: TGTGCCAGCAGTACAGGGGACAGGGCCCTATCATTAGCCAAAAACATTCAGTACTTC.